These T cell receptor beta chains were read from a single sample in a study of T-cell memory formation after mild COVID-19. TCRdb redid the calling of the 5' RACE reads with MiXCR, one entry per CDR3 protein. The sample yields 500,000 to 600,000 distinct CDR3 sequences, roughly 17% seen once. Sequencing was carried out using PBMCs or a T cell subset sorted from them (not recorded which). All receptors derive from an adult woman who had mild COVID-19 (a few samples of this study predate the infection). Cell type and time point are not known. CDR3s include the opening cysteine and the closing phenylalanine or tryptophan. D genes are given only for firm matches. The listing skips clone size in some rows; elsewhere it reads once, few, many or a size class.

clone size,V gene,J gene,D gene,CDR3 protein,CDR3 DNA
few,TRBV2,TRBJ2-5,.,CASSEGVKETQYF,TGTGCCAGCAGTGAAGGCGTCAAAGAGACCCAGTACTTC
.,TRBV5-1,TRBJ1-1,.,CASSRGDRLNTEAFF,TGCGCCAGCAGCAGGGGGGACCGCTTGAACACTGAAGCTTTCTTT
.,TRBV9,TRBJ2-2,TRBD2,CASSVAGLAGGPDTGELFF,TGTGCCAGCAGCGTAGCAGGACTAGCGGGAGGGCCCGACACCGGGGAGCTGTTTTTT
.,TRBV6-4,TRBJ2-3,.,CASSDPRTVRGQYF,TGTGCCAGCAGTGACCCTCGAACTGTCAGAGGGCAGTATTTT
.,TRBV20-1,TRBJ1-1,TRBD1,CSVPRGGRGTEAFF,TGCAGTGTTCCTCGAGGGGGCCGGGGGACTGAAGCTTTCTTT
.,TRBV6-2/TRBV6-3,TRBJ2-1,.,CASRPKGGNEQFF,TGTGCCAGCCGCCCGAAAGGGGGGAATGAGCAGTTCTTC
.,TRBV9,TRBJ2-1,.,CASSVADYNEQFF,TGTGCCAGCAGCGTAGCGGACTACAATGAGCAGTTCTTC
.,TRBV6-5,TRBJ2-6,TRBD2,CASSSQFLAGETPGANVLTF,TGTGCCAGCAGTTCTCAATTCCTAGCGGGAGAAACGCCCGGGGCCAACGTCCTGACTTTC
.,TRBV29-1,TRBJ1-1,.,CSVDALSNTEAFF,TGCAGCGTTGATGCCCTCTCGAACACTGAAGCTTTCTTT
.,TRBV7-6,TRBJ1-2,TRBD1,CASSYSGTANYGYTF,TGTGCCAGCAGCTACTCCGGGACAGCTAACTATGGCTACACCTTC
.,TRBV5-1,TRBJ2-2,TRBD2,CASSLRLAGAQNTGELFF,TGCGCCAGCAGCCTTAGACTAGCGGGAGCCCAGAACACCGGGGAGCTGTTTTTT
few,TRBV6-5,TRBJ2-4,.,CASRRQRASEYF,TGTGCCAGCAGAAGGCAGAGGGCCTCGGAGTACTTC
.,TRBV20-1,TRBJ1-5,.,CSARDVGRENQPQHF,TGCAGTGCTAGAGATGTTGGTAGGGAAAATCAGCCCCAGCATTTT
.,TRBV12-3/TRBV12-4,TRBJ2-3,.,CASSPSGIGGDTQYF,TGTGCCAGCAGCCCCTCAGGGATCGGGGGAGATACGCAGTATTTT
.,TRBV5-5,TRBJ1-4,TRBD1,CASSNRGNAKNEKLFF,TGTGCCAGCAGTAACAGGGGAAACGCCAAGAATGAAAAACTGTTTTTT
.,TRBV29-1,TRBJ2-7,TRBD2,CSAGGLAGRSSYEQYF,TGCAGCGCCGGGGGGCTAGCGGGAAGGAGCTCCTACGAGCAGTACTTC
.,TRBV9,TRBJ1-1,.,CASTTGGGNTEAFF,TGTGCCAGCACCACGGGGGGGGGCAACACTGAAGCTTTCTTT
few,TRBV7-2,TRBJ2-1,TRBD2,CASSLVSGGHNEQFF,TGTGCCAGCAGCTTAGTTAGCGGGGGGCACAATGAGCAGTTCTTC
.,TRBV24-1,TRBJ2-2,.,CATSDPRPGLNTGELFF,TGTGCCACCAGTGATCCCCGTCCAGGGCTGAACACCGGGGAGCTGTTTTTT
few,TRBV20-1,TRBJ1-1,.,CSARVERGWAEAFF,TGCAGTGCTAGAGTTGAACGGGGGTGGGCTGAAGCTTTCTTT
.,TRBV7-9,TRBJ2-7,TRBD1,CASSDRGHYEQYF,TGTGCCAGCAGCGACAGGGGCCACTACGAGCAGTACTTC
few,TRBV29-1,TRBJ2-7,.,CSVVRPAPTSEQYF,TGCAGCGTTGTTCGGCCTGCCCCCACTAGTGAGCAGTACTTC
few,TRBV6-6,TRBJ2-7,TRBD1,CASSYSNDRGEQYF,TGTGCCAGCAGTTACTCGAACGACAGGGGCGAGCAGTACTTC
few,TRBV24-1,TRBJ1-2,TRBD1,CATSDPGQGADNYGYTF,TGTGCCACCAGTGACCCAGGACAGGGGGCAGATAACTATGGCTACACCTTC
many,TRBV5-1,TRBJ2-3,.,CASSGGTDPTDTQYF,TGCGCCAGCAGCGGGGGGACAGACCCGACAGATACGCAGTATTTT
.,TRBV7-3,TRBJ2-3,.,CASSPLRGISTDTQYF,TGTGCCAGCAGCCCGCTCCGCGGGATAAGCACAGATACGCAGTATTTT